The 19 T cell receptor beta chains listed next were all sequenced from one sample in a study of T cell repertoires in cytomegalovirus infection (dated by TCRdb to between 2017 and 2020). Their cognate antigens are unknown. The listed sequencing device is Illumina HiSeq 1500. TCRdb ran its own pipeline on the public reads, namely fastp trimming at Q25 and MiXCR clone calling, and kept in-frame beta chains. Every CDR3 protein is listed once, alongside the most common genes and DNA of its rows. This sample lists 55,000 to 70,000 distinct CDR3 sequences; 20% to 25% were detected once. The top ten clones comprise roughly 80% of the sample. Sequenced sample: PBMCs, sequenced either directly or after in vitro stimulation (not recorded which). All receptors come from a human donor in good health (CMV status not recorded). Some clones in this sample may be carry-over from other donors' samples.

This clonotype came up a few times. The CDR3 sequence: CASSRTGTNTGELFF. Here the CDR3 DNA reads TGTGCCAGCAGCCGCACCGGGACAAACACCGGGGAGCTGTTTTTT. This chain joins TRBV2 and TRBJ2-2, with D possibly TRBD1 on 6 matching bases. This CDR3 spans 15 amino acids. Germline loops: CDR1 SNHLY, CDR2 FYNNEI. Trimming pared 6 bases from V and 2 bases from J, leaving 13 bases between.

The V call is TRBV10-3, the J call TRBJ1-1; no reliable D call. V gave up 0 bases and J gave up 6 bases, with 14 bases separating them. This CDR3 has 15 residues. The germline V gene encodes CDR1 ENHRY and CDR2 SYGVKD. The CDR3 DNA reads as TGTGCCATCAGTGAGTCGAATTTCGCTGCCCCTGAAGCTTTCTTT. Translated: CAISESNFAAPEAFF.

The chain links TRBV4-3 to TRBJ2-1, with TRBD2 matching 12 bases. Germline loops: CDR1 LGHNA, CDR2 YSLEER. J was trimmed by 4 bases and V by 3 bases; bases with no gene match: 13. CDR3 length equals 19 residues. Written as DNA, the CDR3 is TGCGCCAGCAGCCACCCAATCGGGCTTACTAGCGGGAGGTACAATGAGCAGTTCTTC. It yields the protein CASSHPIGLTSGRYNEQFF.

The gene calls are TRBV12-3 or TRBV12-4 and TRBJ2-3; D is possibly TRBD2 (5 bases). The germline V and J ends were trimmed by 1 base and 6 bases, with 11 bases remaining between them. CDR3 length equals 14 residues. CDR3 amino acids: CASSLGGVGDTQYF. CDR3 in DNA: TGTGCCAGCAGTTTAGGGGGAGTGGGTGATACGCAGTATTTT.

This clonotype was picked up a small number of times. The rearrangement joins TRBV6-2 or TRBV6-3 to TRBJ2-3, with D maybe TRBD1 (5 bases). Germline CDR1 is MNHEY and CDR2 is SVGEGT. Trimming took off 1 base at V and 4 bases at J, with 12 bases between the two ends. The CDR3 runs to 15 residues. The CDR3 DNA is TGTGCCAGCAGTTACTGGGGCCTTATATCAGATACGCAGTATTTT. Encoded protein: CASSYWGLISDTQYF.

The gene calls are TRBV10-3 and TRBJ1-3; no clear D gene. Trimming took 6 bases from V and 0 from J, leaving 9 bases between them. Germline assignment: CDR1 ENHRY and CDR2 SYGVKD. CDR3 length: 14 amino acids. CDR3 coding DNA: TGTGCCATCAGAAAACGTGACTCTGGAAACACCATATATTTT. Its translation is CAIRKRDSGNTIYF.

The chain has TRBV19 and TRBJ1-1; D may be TRBD1 (6 bases). The CDR3 runs to 11 residues. Trimming took 3 bases from V and 8 from J, leaving 7 bases between them. Germline V CDR1 and CDR2: LNHDA, SQIVND (reference sequence). CDR3 coding DNA: TGTGCCAGTAGTATCGGACAGGAAGCTTTCTTT. It specifies CASSIGQEAFF.

The rearrangement uses TRBV12-3 or TRBV12-4 and TRBJ2-1; 14 nucleotides align to TRBD2. This CDR3 contains 14 residues. V lost 5 bases and J lost 10; bases outside the gene matches: 4. Here the CDR3 reads CASSMGLAGAEQFF. The CDR3 region has the DNA TGTGCCAGCAGTATGGGACTAGCGGGAGCAGAGCAGTTCTTC.

This clonotype was observed a handful of times. V and J are TRBV12-3 or TRBV12-4 and TRBJ1-2, with a tentative D call TRBD1 (5 bases). The CDR3 sequence is 12 residues long. Trimming removed 3 bases from V and 9 bases from J, with 11 bases in between. The CDR3 loop is CASSLGTASYTF. The CDR3 DNA reads as TGTGCCAGCAGTTTGGGGACGGCCAGCTACACCTTC.

The table lists this clonotype with many counts. V usage is TRBV7-2 and J usage is TRBJ1-1, with D unclear. This CDR3 region has 13 residues. V lost 3 bases and J lost 5, with 10 bases in between. Germline V gene sequence: CDR1 SGHTA, CDR2 FQGNSA. The CDR3 nucleotides are TGTGCCAGCAGCTTTGGAACATGGACTGAAGCTTTCTTT. Its protein is CASSFGTWTEAFF.

There are many counts of this clonotype. V gene TRBV7-8 combines with J gene TRBJ2-7; D gene uncertain. CDR1 and CDR2 (germline): SGHVS, FQNEAQ. The CDR3 has 16 amino acids. V was trimmed by 5 bases and J by 2 bases, leaving 19 bases between them. CDR3 in amino acids: CASSRAPSGAPYEQYV. The CDR3 nucleotides read TGTGCCAGCAGCCGAGCCCCCTCGGGTGCCCCCTACGAGCAGTACGTC.

This chain joins TRBV20-1 and TRBJ1-2; D uncertain. The CDR3 totals 13 residues. V lost 1 base to trimming and J lost 2 bases, with 8 bases between them. Germline V gives CDR1 DFQATT, CDR2 SNEGSKA (reference sequence). The CDR3 protein is CSARGGRNYGYTF. The CDR3 bases are TGCAGTGCTAGAGGAGGCAGAAACTATGGCTACACCTTC.

The rearrangement links TRBV29-1 to TRBJ2-3; TRBD2 might be the D (6 bases). Trimming stripped 5 bases from V and 0 bases from J, with 12 bases between. CDR1 is SQVTM and CDR2 is ANQGSEA in the germline V gene. The CDR3 has 14 residues. CDR3 loop: CSVWGLRSTDTQYF. The CDR3 bases are TGCAGCGTTTGGGGACTCCGTAGCACAGATACGCAGTATTTT.

In this sample, this clonotype turned up a few times. The DNA of the CDR3 is TGTGCCACCAGTGAAGGGGGCGGGAGATCTGAAGCTTTCTTT. Translation gives CATSEGGGRSEAFF. The chain carries TRBV24-1 and TRBJ1-1; 7 nucleotides align to TRBD1. Trimming cost V 4 bases and J 6 bases; bases outside gene matches: 7. CDR1 and CDR2 (germline): KGHDR, SFDVKD. The CDR3 runs to 14 residues.

This clonotype occurred a few times. The gene calls are TRBV12-3 or TRBV12-4 and TRBJ2-5, with 10 bases lining up with TRBD2. The CDR3 is 16 residues long. The trim removed 5 bases at V and 1 base at J, leaving 7 bases unmatched. CDR3 amino acids: CASSPRVAGGQETQYF. DNA of the CDR3: TGTGCCAGCAGTCCTCGGGTAGCGGGAGGCCAAGAGACCCAGTACTTC.

This clonotype has just a few counts. The J gene is TRBJ1-2, the V gene TRBV7-9; 7 nucleotides match TRBD1. The V and J ends lost 8 bases and 4 bases, in that order; junction bases with no gene match: 4. The CDR3 is made up of 12 amino acids. Germline V gene lookup returns CDR1 SEHNR and CDR2 FQNEAQ (reference sequence). CDR3 residues: CASPDRIYGYTF. The CDR3 region has the DNA TGTGCCAGCCCGGACAGGATCTATGGCTACACCTTC.

This clonotype came up a few times. The chain has TRBV12-3 or TRBV12-4 and TRBJ1-2; D is perhaps TRBD1 (5 bases). Deletions cut 2 bases from V and 4 bases from J, with 8 bases between. The CDR3 is made up of 13 amino acids. As DNA, the CDR3 is TGTGCCAGCAGTTTACAGGACATCTATGGCTACACCTTC. Its translation: CASSLQDIYGYTF.

This clonotype was counted between two and nine times. V gene TRBV6-2 or TRBV6-3 combines with J gene TRBJ1-1, with TRBD1 identical over 7 bases. Germline-derived CDR1 and CDR2 are MNHEY and SVGEGT. After removal of 2 bases from V and 4 bases from J, the junction contained 10 bases not matched to a gene. The CDR3 is 16 amino acids. The CDR3 is CASSYGGGGGGTEAFF. The CDR3 DNA sequence: TGTGCCAGCAGTTACGGCGGAGGGGGCGGCGGCACTGAAGCTTTCTTT.

In its sample, this clonotype was seen a few times. The chain combines TRBV12-5 with TRBJ2-1; maybe TRBD2 (5 bases). The germline V and J ends were trimmed by 4 bases and 10 bases, with 8 bases remaining between them. CDR3 length: 11 residues. Germline CDR1 and CDR2: LGHNT and FRNRAP. CDR3 sequence: CASGSGLEQFF. The CDR3 bases are TGTGCTAGTGGTTCCGGACTCGAGCAGTTCTTC. The whole variable domain, remainder taken from reference TRBV12-5 and TRBJ2-1, is DARVTQTPRHKVTEMGQEVTMRCQPILGHNTVFWYRQTMMQGLELLAYFRNRAPLDDSGMPKDRFSAEMPDATLATLKIQPSEPRDSAVYFCASGSGLEQFFGPGTRLTVL.